Below, 4 T cell receptor beta chains from the same sample are listed, as sequenced in a study of cytomegalovirus exposure and HLA in healthy donors. The PCR had 60 Vbeta and 13 Jbeta primers. The table came from immunoSEQ multiplex PCR; TCRdb's copy has only in-frame clones and leaves some out. The sample contains 100,000 to 150,000 clones, about 68% of which appear only once. The specimen was PBMCs. The receptors were gathered from a man between 35 and 55 years old in good health and CMV-seropositive.

Of note for this clone: The same CDR3 is also encoded by other DNA sequences in this sample. This rearrangement joins TRBV6-6 to TRBJ2-1, with 8 bases that match TRBD2. Trimming removed 7 bases from V and 8 bases from J; junction bases left unmatched: 7. In germline, CDR1 is MNHNY, CDR2 SVGAGI (reference sequence). The CDR3 sequence is 13 residues long. This CDR3 reads CASKGLAFDEQFF. The DNA for the CDR3 is TGTGCCAGCAAAGGACTAGCATTCGATGAGCAGTTCTTC.

The chain couples TRBV30 to TRBJ2-5, with 7 bases fitting TRBD2. The DNA end lines up better with TRBJ2-7; the J call may be wrong. The CDR3 has 12 residues. The germline gives CDR1 GTSNPN, CDR2 SVGIG (reference sequence). This chain's CDR3 is CAWSVGGYEQYF. The CDR3 DNA reads as TGTGCCTGGAGTGTCGGGGGGTACGAGCAGTACTTC.

The chain's CDR3 is CAIGLSYEQYF. DNA for the CDR3: TGTGCCATTGGACTGTCCTACGAGCAGTACTTC. J is TRBJ2-7 and V is TRBV10-3; TRBD2 might be the D (5 bases). The CDR3 spans 11 residues. Trimming stripped 9 bases from V and 1 base from J, with 7 bases between. The germline V gene encodes CDR1 ENHRY and CDR2 SYGVKD.

J is TRBJ2-2 and V is TRBV6-5; 7 nucleotides agree with TRBD1. There are 15 residues in the CDR3. V was clipped by 4 bases and J by 5 bases; unmatched bases: 7. Germline CDR1 is MNHEY and CDR2 is SVGAGI. This chain's CDR3 is CASSSRQGRTGELFF. In DNA form, the CDR3 reads TGTGCCAGCAGTTCAAGACAGGGACGGACCGGGGAGCTGTTTTTT.